The T cell receptor beta chain described here comes from a study of molecular identifiers for immune sequencing clone quantification. Study-wide results and caveats: Clone sizes could be underestimated for highly expanded clones when identical TCR molecules share a barcode.

This clonotype was recorded at least ten times. Its target is unknown. TCRdb reprocessed the PCR reads via MiXCR and lists one record per CDR3 protein. The data hold 35,000 or so distinct CDR3 sequences, with 19% observed a single time. Material: naive CD8+ T cells from blood, with Jurkat cell RNA spiked in. The subset here: FACS-sorted CD8+CD4-CCR7+CD45RA+ naive T cells. The TCR sequence derives from a human donor in good health. Some libraries in this study had Jurkat cell RNA spiked in.

In DNA, the CDR3 is TGTGCCAGCAGTTTTGGGGACGGAACAGATACGCAGTATTTT. Its translation is CASSFGDGTDTQYF. This rearrangement joins TRBV27 to TRBJ2-3; D may match TRBD1 or TRBD2 (5 bases each). Trimming stripped 3 bases from V and 3 bases from J, with 10 bases between. Germline CDR1 reads MNHEY; CDR2 reads SMNVEV (reference sequence). The CDR3 is 14 residues long.